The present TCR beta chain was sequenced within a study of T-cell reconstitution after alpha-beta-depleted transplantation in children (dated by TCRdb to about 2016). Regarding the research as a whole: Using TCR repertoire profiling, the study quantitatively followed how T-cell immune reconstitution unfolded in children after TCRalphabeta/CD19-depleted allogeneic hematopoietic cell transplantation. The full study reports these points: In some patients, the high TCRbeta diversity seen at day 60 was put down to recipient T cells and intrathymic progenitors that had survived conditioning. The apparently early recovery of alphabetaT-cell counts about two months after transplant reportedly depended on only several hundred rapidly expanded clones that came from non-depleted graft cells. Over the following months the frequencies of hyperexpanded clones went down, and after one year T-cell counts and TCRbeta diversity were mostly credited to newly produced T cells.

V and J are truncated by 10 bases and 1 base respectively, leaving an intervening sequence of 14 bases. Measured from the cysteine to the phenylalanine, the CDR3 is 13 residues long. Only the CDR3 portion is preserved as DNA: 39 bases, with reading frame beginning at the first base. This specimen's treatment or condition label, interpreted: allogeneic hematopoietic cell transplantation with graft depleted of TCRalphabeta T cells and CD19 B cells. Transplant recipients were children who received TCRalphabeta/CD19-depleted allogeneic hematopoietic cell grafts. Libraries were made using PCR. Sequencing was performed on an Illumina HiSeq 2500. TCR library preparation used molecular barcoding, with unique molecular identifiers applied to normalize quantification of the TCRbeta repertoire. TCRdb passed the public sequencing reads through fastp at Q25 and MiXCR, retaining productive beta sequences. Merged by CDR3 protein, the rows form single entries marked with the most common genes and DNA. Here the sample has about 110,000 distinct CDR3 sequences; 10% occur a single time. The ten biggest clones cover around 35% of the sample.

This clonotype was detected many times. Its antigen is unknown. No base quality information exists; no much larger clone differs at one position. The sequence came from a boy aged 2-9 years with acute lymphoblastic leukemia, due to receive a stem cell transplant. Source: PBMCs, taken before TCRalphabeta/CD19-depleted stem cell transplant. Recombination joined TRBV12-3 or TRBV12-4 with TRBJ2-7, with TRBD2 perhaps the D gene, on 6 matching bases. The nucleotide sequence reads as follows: TGTGCCATCCTATTGGGGGGATCCTACGAGCAGTACTTC. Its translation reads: CAILLGGSYEQYF.